The clone carrying this T cell receptor (beta chain) has just a few counts. What it recognizes is unknown. The germline V gene has CDR1 MNHNY and CDR2 SVGAGI (reference sequence). The CDR3 is 12 residues long. V lost 7 bases to trimming and J lost 4 bases, with 11 bases between them. The sample is drawn from a study of T-cell memory formation after mild COVID-19. Study-level results: Clones that contracted from day 15 to 85 had balanced CD4/CD8; later expanders were CD4+ biased. Shrinking CD4+ clones were chiefly CM and EM; CD8+ ones were chiefly EMRA.

5'RACE with constant-segment primers yielded barcoded, UMI-tagged TCR alpha and TCR beta cDNA libraries. Each CDR3 protein gets one entry after TCRdb re-called the 5' RACE reads with MiXCR. The repertoire consists of 350,000 to 450,000 distinct CDR3 sequences, with around an eighth occurring once and the leading ten covering roughly a fifth. The receptor was isolated from a young man who had mild COVID-19 (a few samples of this study predate the infection). Cell type and time point are not known. V gene TRBV6-6 combines with J gene TRBJ2-7; D gene uncertain. Sequenced material: PBMCs or a T cell subset sorted from them (not recorded which). The CDR3 spells CASTRPGYEQYF. As DNA, the CDR3 is TGTGCCAGCACCAGGCCGGGTTACGAGCAGTACTTC.